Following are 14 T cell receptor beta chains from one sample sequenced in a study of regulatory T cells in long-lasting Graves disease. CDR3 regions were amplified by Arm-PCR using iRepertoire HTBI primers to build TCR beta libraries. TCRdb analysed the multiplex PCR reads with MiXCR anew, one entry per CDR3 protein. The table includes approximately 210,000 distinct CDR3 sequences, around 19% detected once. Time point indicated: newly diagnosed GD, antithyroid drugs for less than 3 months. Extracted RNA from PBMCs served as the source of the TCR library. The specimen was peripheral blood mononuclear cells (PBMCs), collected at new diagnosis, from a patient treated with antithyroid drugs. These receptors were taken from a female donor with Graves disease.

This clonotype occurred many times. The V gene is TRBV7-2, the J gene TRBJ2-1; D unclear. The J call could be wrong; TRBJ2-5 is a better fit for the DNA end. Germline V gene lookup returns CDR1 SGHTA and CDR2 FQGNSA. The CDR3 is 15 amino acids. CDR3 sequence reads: CASSSAGGREETQYF. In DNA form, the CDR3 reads TGTGCCAGCAGCTCAGCCGGCGGTCGTGAGGAGACCCAGTACTTC.

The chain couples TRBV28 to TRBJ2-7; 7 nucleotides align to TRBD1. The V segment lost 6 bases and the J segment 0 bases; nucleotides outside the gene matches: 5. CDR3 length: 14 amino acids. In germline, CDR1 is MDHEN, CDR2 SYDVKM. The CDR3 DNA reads TGTGCCAGCAGACGACAGGGTAGCTCCTACGAGCAGTACTTC. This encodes CASRRQGSSYEQYF.

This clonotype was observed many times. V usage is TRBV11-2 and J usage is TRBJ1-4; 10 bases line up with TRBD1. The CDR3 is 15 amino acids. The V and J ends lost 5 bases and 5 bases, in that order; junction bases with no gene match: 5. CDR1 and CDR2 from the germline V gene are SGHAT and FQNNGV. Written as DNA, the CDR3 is TGTGCCAGCAGCCCCGACAGGGGGCGGAATGAAAAACTGTTTTTT. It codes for CASSPDRGRNEKLFF. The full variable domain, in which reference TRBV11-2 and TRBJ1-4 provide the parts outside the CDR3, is EAGVAQSPRYKIIEKRQSVAFWCNPISGHATLYWYQQILGQGPKLLIQFQNNGVVDDSQLPKDRFSAERLKGVDSTLKIQPAKLEDSAVYLCASSPDRGRNEKLFFGSGTQLSVL.

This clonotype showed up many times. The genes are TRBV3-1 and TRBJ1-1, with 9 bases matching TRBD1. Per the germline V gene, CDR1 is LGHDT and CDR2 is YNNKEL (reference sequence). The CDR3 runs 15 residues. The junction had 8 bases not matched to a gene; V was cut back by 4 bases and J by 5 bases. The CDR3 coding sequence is TGTGCCAGCAGCCCGTGGGACAGGGAAGGAACTGAAGCTTTCTTT. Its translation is CASSPWDREGTEAFF.

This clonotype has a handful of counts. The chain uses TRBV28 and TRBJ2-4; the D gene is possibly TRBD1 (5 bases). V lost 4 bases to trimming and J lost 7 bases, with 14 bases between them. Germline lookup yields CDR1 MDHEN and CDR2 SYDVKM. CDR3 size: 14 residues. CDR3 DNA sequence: TGTGCCAGCAGTTCAGATCAGGGTAGGAACATTCAGTACTTC. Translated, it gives CASSSDQGRNIQYF.

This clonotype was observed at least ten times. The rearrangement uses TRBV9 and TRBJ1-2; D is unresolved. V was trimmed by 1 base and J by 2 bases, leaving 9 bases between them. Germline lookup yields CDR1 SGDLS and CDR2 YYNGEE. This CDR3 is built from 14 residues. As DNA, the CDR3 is TGTGCCAGCAGCGTAAATTCTGGGAACTATGGCTACACCTTC. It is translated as CASSVNSGNYGYTF.

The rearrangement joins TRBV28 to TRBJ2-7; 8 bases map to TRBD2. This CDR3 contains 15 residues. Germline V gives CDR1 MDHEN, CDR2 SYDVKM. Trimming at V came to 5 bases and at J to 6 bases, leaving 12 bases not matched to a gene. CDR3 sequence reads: CASSRPGDGRAEQYF. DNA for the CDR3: TGTGCCAGCAGTCGCCCGGGTGACGGGAGGGCCGAGCAGTACTTC.

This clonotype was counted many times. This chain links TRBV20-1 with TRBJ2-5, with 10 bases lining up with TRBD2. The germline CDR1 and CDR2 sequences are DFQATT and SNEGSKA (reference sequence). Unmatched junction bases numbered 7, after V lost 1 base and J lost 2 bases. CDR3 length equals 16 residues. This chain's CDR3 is CSARASSGSKQETQYF. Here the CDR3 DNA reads TGCAGTGCTAGAGCCTCTAGCGGGAGTAAACAAGAGACCCAGTACTTC.

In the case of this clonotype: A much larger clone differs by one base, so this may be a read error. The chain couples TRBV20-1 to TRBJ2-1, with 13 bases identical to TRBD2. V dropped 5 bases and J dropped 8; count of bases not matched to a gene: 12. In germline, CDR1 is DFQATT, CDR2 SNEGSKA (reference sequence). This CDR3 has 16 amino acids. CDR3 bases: TGCAGTGCTGATCCGGGACTAGCGGGAATTCTAGATGAGCAGTTCTTC. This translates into CSADPGLAGILDEQFF.

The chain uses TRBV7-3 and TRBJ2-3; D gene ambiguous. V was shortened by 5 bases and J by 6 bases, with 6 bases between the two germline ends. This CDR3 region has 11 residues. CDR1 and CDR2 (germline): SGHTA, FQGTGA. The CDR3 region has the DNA TGTGCCAGCAGCCCAGATGATACGCAGTATTTT. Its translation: CASSPDDTQYF.

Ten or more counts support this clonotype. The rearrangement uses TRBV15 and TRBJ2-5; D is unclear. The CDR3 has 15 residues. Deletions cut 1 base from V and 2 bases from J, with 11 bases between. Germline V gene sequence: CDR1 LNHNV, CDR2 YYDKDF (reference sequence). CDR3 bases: TGTGCCACCAGCAGAGTTGCAAGGAATCAAGAGACCCAGTACTTC. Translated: CATSRVARNQETQYF.

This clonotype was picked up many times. CDR3 DNA: TGTGCCAGCAGCGATTCGACAGGGCACTATGGCTACACCTTC. This gives the protein CASSDSTGHYGYTF. The chain employs TRBV7-2 and TRBJ1-2; TRBD1 agrees at 7 bases. In germline, CDR1 is SGHTA, CDR2 FQGNSA. This CDR3 is 14 amino acids long. V lost 5 bases and J lost 3; bases outside the gene matches: 6.

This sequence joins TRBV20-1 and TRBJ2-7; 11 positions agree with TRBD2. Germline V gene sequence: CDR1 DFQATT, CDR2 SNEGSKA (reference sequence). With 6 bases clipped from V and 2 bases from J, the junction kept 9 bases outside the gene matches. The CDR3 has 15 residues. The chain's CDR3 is CSAVGTSGKAYEQYF. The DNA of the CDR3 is TGCAGTGCAGTCGGGACTAGCGGTAAAGCCTACGAGCAGTACTTC.

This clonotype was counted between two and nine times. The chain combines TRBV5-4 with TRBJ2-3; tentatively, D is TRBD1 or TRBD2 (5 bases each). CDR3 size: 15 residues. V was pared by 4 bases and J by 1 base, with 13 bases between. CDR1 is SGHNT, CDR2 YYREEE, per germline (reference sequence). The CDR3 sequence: CASSPGAGGTDTQYF. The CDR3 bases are TGTGCCAGCAGCCCCGGGGCTGGGGGCACAGATACGCAGTATTTT. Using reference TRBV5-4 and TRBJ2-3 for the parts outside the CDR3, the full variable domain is ETGVTQSPTHLIKTRGQQVTLRCSSQSGHNTVSWYQQALGQGPQFIFQYYREEENGRGNFPPRFSGLQFPNYSSELNVNALELDDSALYLCASSPGAGGTDTQYFGPGTRLTVL.